This T cell receptor (beta chain) comes out of a study of CD8+CD57+ T cells in acquired aplastic anemia (dated by TCRdb to 2016 to 2019). About the full investigation: Extracted DNA from sorted CD4+ and CD8+ cells averaged around 3.3 ug, ranging from roughly 0.2 to 30 ug. An average of roughly 9.8 million reads for CD4+ cells and approximately 11 million reads for CD8+ cells was obtained from healthy donor samples. Study-wide conclusions, independent of this receptor: No significant difference in CD8+ Simpson's diversity was found between patients and healthy controls (P=0.060). Twenty-nine CD8+ CDR3 sequences were found in both patients and controls but appeared to be highly expressed in patients and within the immunodominant clones of the patients.

Genomic DNA served as template for TCR beta VDJ combination and CDR3 sequence profiling. An Illumina HiSeq 2000 was the platform used for TCR repertoire sequencing. Processing in the source paper ran as follows. Repertoires were assessed using TRBV/TRBJ rearrangement plots, CDR3 size and DJ length profiles, and Simpson's diversity index. The immunodominant clone was defined as the most abundant DNA sequence in deep sequencing data. CDR3 amino acid sequences were screened for sharing across subjects and were compared with published repertoires and the VDJdb database. The public reads were run again by TCRdb, first through fastp at Q25 and then through MiXCR, and only productive beta chains were kept. Entries are consolidated by CDR3 protein sequence, retaining the most common genes and DNA. The V and J calls here are based on TCRdb, not the publication. Present in this sample are 180,000 or so distinct CDR3 sequences, approximately 49% of which were seen just once. Under 3% of the sample is held by the ten biggest clonotypes.

CDR1 and CDR2, looked up from the germline V gene (reference sequence), are SGHNT and YYREEE. The CDR3 extends over 14 residues, inclusive of both ends. The kept DNA is CDR3 alone, 42 bases in frame from the first base. V drops 3 bases and J drops 5 bases, leaving 15 bases in between. With respect to this clonotype: What antigen it recognizes has not been identified. Because the CDR3 is missing its conserved closing phenylalanine or tryptophan, this is likely a read error.

TCR repertoires of sorted CD4+ and CD8+ blood T cells from severe aplastic anemia patients and healthy subjects were deep-sequenced in the study. Ficoll-Paque density gradient centrifugation was used to isolate peripheral blood mononuclear cells. Before DNA extraction, CD4+ and CD8+ T cells were sorted by FACS or by magnetic beads. The sequence joins TRBV5-4 to TRBJ2-7; the D region may be TRBD1 or TRBD2, each matching 5 bases equally. The sequence was collected from a human donor in good health. The sequenced sample consisted of sorted CD4+, CD8+, or CD8+CD57+ T cells (not recorded which) from PBMCs. CDR3 loop: CASSSTSTGHEQYS. The nucleotides read TGTGCCAGCAGCTCTACTAGTACGGGGCACGAGCAGTACTCC.